The 9 T cell receptor beta chains reported below all come from one sample, sequenced in a study of blood T cell repertoires in COVID-19. Using immunoSEQ multiplex PCR, the repertoire was profiled, and TCRdb retains in-frame clones only, with some absent. In the table there are 150,000 to 200,000 clones, around 89% of which are singletons. Sequencing was carried out using peripheral blood. Receptor source: a man aged 40-49 years with active or convalescent COVID-19.

This chain uses TRBV19 with TRBJ1-3; 12 nucleotides agree with TRBD1. This CDR3 spans 17 amino acids. After removal of 7 bases from V and 3 bases from J, the junction contained 10 bases not matched to a gene. The germline CDR1 and CDR2 sequences are LNHDA and SQIVND (reference sequence). The CDR3 sequence is CASNRPGQGAYGNTIYF. The CDR3, as DNA: TGTGCCAGTAACCGACCGGGACAGGGGGCATATGGAAACACCATATATTTT.

This clone appeared once. The rearrangement joins TRBV5-1 to TRBJ2-2; possibly TRBD1 for D (5 bases). Germline V lookup: CDR1 SGHRS, CDR2 YFSETQ. This CDR3 is built from 15 residues. V dropped 1 base and J dropped 4 bases, with 11 bases sitting between them. In nucleotides, the CDR3 is TGCGCCAGCAGCTTGTTGGGGCAGACCACCGGGGAGCTGTTTTTT. This gives the protein CASSLLGQTTGELFF.

This clone has just one count. V is TRBV30 and J is TRBJ2-1; TRBD2 aligns across 10 bases. Looked up from germline, CDR1 is GTSNPN and CDR2 is SVGIG (reference sequence). With 3 bases clipped from V and 8 bases from J, the junction kept 4 bases outside the gene matches. The CDR3 has 13 residues. CDR3 protein: CAWRLAGADEQFF. The CDR3 bases are TGTGCCTGGAGGCTAGCGGGAGCGGATGAGCAGTTCTTC.

The chain employs TRBV14 and TRBJ2-1; tentative D call: TRBD1 (6 bases). Germline CDR1 reads SGHDN; CDR2 reads FVKESK. V gave up 0 bases and J gave up 3 bases, with 15 bases separating them. The CDR3 is 17 residues long. The DNA for the CDR3 is TGTGCCAGCAGCCAAGATTACGGGCCAGGGGTCTACAATGAGCAGTTCTTC. Its translation: CASSQDYGPGVYNEQFF.

In this sample, this clone turned up a few times. This chain uses TRBV24-1 with TRBJ1-1, with 8 bases matching TRBD1. CDR1 is KGHDR, CDR2 SFDVKD, per germline. This CDR3 comprises 17 residues. V shed 6 bases, J shed 1 base, and the junction held 12 bases outside the gene matches. This CDR3 reads CATSTDSTGTGNTEAFF. The CDR3 bases are TGTGCCACCAGTACAGACAGTACCGGGACAGGGAACACTGAAGCTTTCTTT.

The rearrangement joins TRBV5-6 to TRBJ1-3; TRBD1 might be the D (6 bases). V lost 3 bases to trimming and J lost 2 bases, with 12 bases between them. CDR3 length: 15 residues. Germline assignment: CDR1 SGHDT and CDR2 YYEEEE. The CDR3: CASSWGRMAGNTIYF. As DNA, the CDR3 is TGTGCCAGCAGCTGGGGGCGAATGGCTGGAAACACCATATATTTT.

The genes are TRBV2 and TRBJ2-3; a possible D gene is TRBD1 (6 bases). Germline values: CDR1 SNHLY, CDR2 FYNNEI. The CDR3 is 15 amino acids. Trimming removed 4 bases at V and 4 bases at J, with 15 bases between. Here the CDR3 DNA reads TGTGCCAGCAGTGGAAGTGGGTGGGGGCCAGATACGCAGTATTTT. It translates to CASSGSGWGPDTQYF.

This rearrangement joins TRBV2 to TRBJ1-1; tentatively, D is TRBD1 (6 bases). Germline CDR1 is SNHLY and CDR2 is FYNNEI. V was trimmed by 7 bases and J by 0 bases, leaving 15 bases between them. The CDR3 spans 15 residues. CDR3 sequence reads: CASISEGVLNTEAFF. The CDR3, as DNA: TGTGCCAGCATTAGCGAGGGGGTTCTGAACACTGAAGCTTTCTTT. Together with reference TRBV2 and TRBJ1-1, the CDR3 gives the full variable domain: EPEVTQTPSHQVTQMGQEVILRCVPISNHLYFYWYRQILGQKVEFLVSFYNNEISEKSEIFDDQFSVERPDGSNFTLKIRSTKLEDSAMYFCASISEGVLNTEAFFGQGTRLTVV.

V and J are TRBV24-1 and TRBJ2-7; D unresolved. The CDR3 sequence is 13 residues long. Looked up from germline, CDR1 is KGHDR and CDR2 is SFDVKD. The germline V and J ends were trimmed by 5 bases and 3 bases, with 10 bases remaining between them. CDR3: CATSAVGSYEQYF. DNA of the CDR3: TGTGCCACCAGTGCCGTCGGTAGCTACGAGCAGTACTTC.